The rows below give T cell receptor beta chains drawn from one sample of a study of T cell responses to AZD1222 COVID-19 vaccine. Profiling relied on immunoSEQ multiplex PCR, and the TCRdb table lists in-frame clones only, not all of them. This sample has 250,000 to 300,000 clones, with approximately 94% found just once. The sequencing used peripheral blood, collected 28 days after the second AZD1222 dose. The receptors come from an adult who received the AZD1222 COVID-19 vaccine. Both conserved end residues are part of each CDR3. The order of the fields is CDR3 protein, CDR3 DNA, D gene, clone size, J gene, V gene, CDR3 length. A D gene is named only where the DNA matches it firmly. The size field is filled for only some rows; it gives once, few, many or a size class.

CDR3 protein: CASSLSGEYSPLHF; CDR3 DNA: TGTGCCAGCAGTTTATCAGGGGAGTATTCACCCCTCCACTTT; D gene: .; clone size: .; J gene: TRBJ1-6; V gene: TRBV28; CDR3 length: 14
CDR3 protein: CASSRTGPGQPQHF; CDR3 DNA: TGCGCCAGCAGCCGGACAGGGCCAGGACAGCCCCAGCATTTT; D gene: TRBD1; clone size: .; J gene: TRBJ1-5; V gene: TRBV5-1; CDR3 length: 14
CDR3 protein: CASSNPGTEAFF; CDR3 DNA: TGTGCCAGCAGTAACCCGGGAACTGAAGCTTTCTTT; D gene: .; clone size: .; J gene: TRBJ1-1; V gene: TRBV6-5; CDR3 length: 12
CDR3 protein: CASSLVSGANEQYF; CDR3 DNA: TGCGCCAGCAGCTTGGTTTCAGGGGCCAACGAGCAGTACTTC; D gene: .; clone size: .; J gene: TRBJ2-7; V gene: TRBV5-1; CDR3 length: 14
CDR3 protein: CASSPSSAGRGLGETQYF; CDR3 DNA: TGCGCCAGCAGCCCATCCTCTGCGGGCAGGGGGCTAGGGGAGACCCAGTACTTC; D gene: TRBD1; clone size: .; J gene: TRBJ2-5; V gene: TRBV5-1; CDR3 length: 18
CDR3 protein: CASSQAYGYTF; CDR3 DNA: TGTGCCAGCAGCCAAGCCTATGGCTACACCTTC; D gene: .; clone size: .; J gene: TRBJ1-2; V gene: TRBV4-2; CDR3 length: 11
CDR3 protein: CSGRGTAEAFF; CDR3 DNA: TGCAGCGGCCGGGGTACCGCTGAAGCTTTCTTT; D gene: .; clone size: .; J gene: TRBJ1-1; V gene: TRBV29-1; CDR3 length: 11
CDR3 protein: CASKQGTGGDGYTF; CDR3 DNA: TGTGCCAGCAAGCAGGGGACAGGGGGCGATGGCTACACCTTC; D gene: TRBD1; clone size: .; J gene: TRBJ1-2; V gene: TRBV6-5; CDR3 length: 14
CDR3 protein: CASSHLAGGGDEQFF; CDR3 DNA: TGCGCCAGCAGCCATCTAGCGGGAGGGGGAGATGAGCAGTTCTTC; D gene: TRBD2; clone size: .; J gene: TRBJ2-1; V gene: TRBV5-1; CDR3 length: 15
CDR3 protein: CASSSGQGATGYTF; CDR3 DNA: TGTGCCAGCAGCTCAGGACAGGGGGCGACTGGCTACACCTTC; D gene: TRBD1; clone size: .; J gene: TRBJ1-2; V gene: TRBV7-9; CDR3 length: 14
CDR3 protein: CASSPRGMGPETQYF; CDR3 DNA: TGTGCCAGCAGCCCTAGGGGTATGGGGCCAGAGACCCAGTACTTC; D gene: .; clone size: .; J gene: TRBJ2-5; V gene: TRBV7-2; CDR3 length: 15
CDR3 protein: CASSHWDNNSPLHF; CDR3 DNA: TGTGCCAGCAGTCACTGGGACAATAATTCACCCCTCCACTTT; D gene: .; clone size: .; J gene: TRBJ1-6; V gene: TRBV6-5; CDR3 length: 14
CDR3 protein: CASRILAGGRSTDTQYF; CDR3 DNA: TGTGCCAGCAGAATCCTAGCGGGAGGAAGGAGCACAGATACGCAGTATTTT; D gene: TRBD2; clone size: .; J gene: TRBJ2-3; V gene: TRBV5-4; CDR3 length: 17
CDR3 protein: CAWSAGVGNTIYF; CDR3 DNA: TGTGCCTGGAGTGCAGGGGTAGGAAACACCATATATTTT; D gene: .; clone size: .; J gene: TRBJ1-3; V gene: TRBV30; CDR3 length: 13
CDR3 protein: CASSLAGRAPYEQYF; CDR3 DNA: TGTGCCAGCAGTTTGGCGGGGAGGGCACCCTACGAGCAGTACTTC; D gene: TRBD2; clone size: once; J gene: TRBJ2-7; V gene: TRBV27; CDR3 length: 15
CDR3 protein: CASSYFTSGSGELFF; CDR3 DNA: TGTGCCAGCAGTTACTTTACTAGCGGTAGCGGGGAGCTGTTTTTT; D gene: TRBD2; clone size: .; J gene: TRBJ2-2; V gene: TRBV6-6; CDR3 length: 15
CDR3 protein: CASRGTGLNSPLHF; CDR3 DNA: TGTGCCAGCAGAGGGACAGGACTAAATTCACCCCTCCACTTT; D gene: TRBD1; clone size: .; J gene: TRBJ1-6; V gene: TRBV27; CDR3 length: 14
CDR3 protein: CASSVAGGRQETQYF; CDR3 DNA: TGTGCCAGCAGCGTAGCAGGGGGCCGCCAAGAGACCCAGTACTTC; D gene: TRBD1; clone size: .; J gene: TRBJ2-5; V gene: TRBV9; CDR3 length: 15
CDR3 protein: CASSEYLVPGELFF; CDR3 DNA: TGCGCCAGCAGTGAGTACCTAGTCCCCGGGGAGCTGTTTTTT; D gene: .; clone size: .; J gene: TRBJ2-2; V gene: TRBV10-1; CDR3 length: 14
CDR3 protein: CASSLASTEAFF; CDR3 DNA: TGTGCCAGCAGCTTAGCGAGCACTGAAGCTTTCTTT; D gene: .; clone size: .; J gene: TRBJ1-1; V gene: TRBV7-2; CDR3 length: 12
CDR3 protein: CASKGLAGNTGELFF; CDR3 DNA: TGTGCCAGTAAGGGACTAGCGGGGAACACCGGGGAGCTGTTTTTT; D gene: TRBD2; clone size: once; J gene: TRBJ2-2; V gene: TRBV19; CDR3 length: 15
CDR3 protein: CASSAGTSTDTQYF; CDR3 DNA: TGCGCCAGCAGTGCCGGTACTAGCACAGATACGCAGTATTTT; D gene: .; clone size: .; J gene: TRBJ2-3; V gene: TRBV10-1; CDR3 length: 14
CDR3 protein: CASKWGGRRYGNQPQHF; CDR3 DNA: TGTGCCAGCAAATGGGGTGGGAGGCGATATGGCAATCAGCCCCAGCATTTT; D gene: .; clone size: .; J gene: TRBJ1-5; V gene: TRBV28; CDR3 length: 17
CDR3 protein: CASSRGYTEAFF; CDR3 DNA: TGTGCCAGCAGCCGGGGGTACACTGAAGCTTTCTTT; D gene: .; clone size: .; J gene: TRBJ1-1; V gene: TRBV28; CDR3 length: 12
CDR3 protein: CASSAPGGLAGHSYNEQFF; CDR3 DNA: TGTGCCAGCAGCGCCCCGGGGGGACTAGCGGGACACTCCTACAATGAGCAGTTCTTC; D gene: TRBD2; clone size: .; J gene: TRBJ2-1; V gene: TRBV9; CDR3 length: 19
CDR3 protein: CASSAASGVTDTQYF; CDR3 DNA: TGTGCCAGCAGTGCGGCTAGCGGGGTCACAGATACGCAGTATTTT; D gene: TRBD2; clone size: .; J gene: TRBJ2-3; V gene: TRBV2; CDR3 length: 15
CDR3 protein: CASSRTSGIWDTYNEQFF; CDR3 DNA: TGTGCCAGCAGCCGTACCAGCGGGATATGGGATACTTACAATGAGCAGTTCTTC; D gene: TRBD2; clone size: .; J gene: TRBJ2-1; V gene: TRBV4-2; CDR3 length: 18
CDR3 protein: CASSTLTGGHNNEQFF; CDR3 DNA: TGTGCCAGCAGCACACTGACTGGCGGGCATAACAATGAGCAGTTCTTC; D gene: .; clone size: .; J gene: TRBJ2-1; V gene: TRBV11-1; CDR3 length: 16
CDR3 protein: CASGQRGGVQETQYF; CDR3 DNA: TGTGCCAGCGGCCAAAGGGGGGGGGTCCAAGAGACCCAGTACTTC; D gene: .; clone size: .; J gene: TRBJ2-5; V gene: TRBV6-5; CDR3 length: 15
CDR3 protein: CASSLNDRGQNEKLFF; CDR3 DNA: TGTGCCAGCAGCTTAAACGACAGGGGGCAGAATGAAAAACTGTTTTTT; D gene: TRBD1; clone size: once; J gene: TRBJ1-4; V gene: TRBV28; CDR3 length: 16
CDR3 protein: CASSVDSGRGTEAFF; CDR3 DNA: TGTGCCAGCAGCGTAGATTCAGGGAGGGGGACTGAAGCTTTCTTT; D gene: .; clone size: .; J gene: TRBJ1-1; V gene: TRBV9; CDR3 length: 15
CDR3 protein: CASSWDMNTEAFF; CDR3 DNA: TGTGCCAGCAGTTGGGATATGAACACTGAAGCTTTCTTT; D gene: .; clone size: .; J gene: TRBJ1-1; V gene: TRBV27; CDR3 length: 13
CDR3 protein: CASSPDPRSEQYF; CDR3 DNA: TGTGCCAGCAGTCCCGACCCAAGAAGCGAGCAGTACTTC; D gene: .; clone size: once; J gene: TRBJ2-7; V gene: TRBV6-1; CDR3 length: 13
CDR3 protein: CASSQVGRGGEQFF; CDR3 DNA: TGCGCCAGCAGCCAAGTCGGGAGGGGCGGTGAGCAGTTCTTC; D gene: TRBD2; clone size: .; J gene: TRBJ2-1; V gene: TRBV4-1; CDR3 length: 14
CDR3 protein: CASSGGPYSGNTIYF; CDR3 DNA: TGCGCCAGCAGCGGGGGACCGTACTCTGGAAACACCATATATTTT; D gene: .; clone size: .; J gene: TRBJ1-3; V gene: TRBV5-1; CDR3 length: 15
CDR3 protein: CASSSGGTEAFF; CDR3 DNA: TGTGCCAGCAGTTCCGGTGGAACTGAAGCTTTCTTT; D gene: .; clone size: .; J gene: TRBJ1-1; V gene: TRBV6-5; CDR3 length: 12
CDR3 protein: CASTESRYEQYF; CDR3 DNA: TGTGCCAGCACCGAAAGCCGGTACGAGCAGTACTTC; D gene: .; clone size: .; J gene: TRBJ2-7; V gene: TRBV6-5; CDR3 length: 12
CDR3 protein: CASSQPVVAGGTNTDTQYF; CDR3 DNA: TGTGCCAGCAGCCAACCGGTTGTGGCGGGAGGGACAAACACAGATACGCAGTATTTT; D gene: TRBD2; clone size: .; J gene: TRBJ2-3; V gene: TRBV7-2; CDR3 length: 19
CDR3 protein: CASSFLGGYEQYF; CDR3 DNA: TGTGCCAGCAGCTTCCTAGGCGGGTACGAGCAGTACTTC; D gene: .; clone size: .; J gene: TRBJ2-7; V gene: TRBV11-2; CDR3 length: 13
CDR3 protein: CASRGLAGPYNEQFF; CDR3 DNA: TGCGCCAGCAGAGGACTAGCGGGGCCATACAATGAGCAGTTCTTC; D gene: TRBD2; clone size: .; J gene: TRBJ2-1; V gene: TRBV10-2; CDR3 length: 15
CDR3 protein: CASTPPGDGASGANVLTF; CDR3 DNA: TGTGCCAGTACCCCTCCGGGGGACGGGGCCTCTGGGGCCAACGTCCTGACTTTC; D gene: .; clone size: .; J gene: TRBJ2-6; V gene: TRBV19; CDR3 length: 18
CDR3 protein: CANHGTFTYEQYF; CDR3 DNA: TGCGCCAACCATGGGACGTTTACCTACGAGCAGTACTTC; D gene: .; clone size: .; J gene: TRBJ2-7; V gene: TRBV10-1; CDR3 length: 13
CDR3 protein: CASSQEGGGGQPQHF; CDR3 DNA: TGCGCCAGCAGCCAAGAGGGCGGGGGTGGTCAGCCCCAGCATTTT; D gene: .; clone size: .; J gene: TRBJ1-5; V gene: TRBV4-1; CDR3 length: 15
CDR3 protein: CASSPPTGHQLYGYTF; CDR3 DNA: TGTGCCAGCTCACCACCGACAGGCCACCAACTCTATGGCTACACCTTC; D gene: .; clone size: .; J gene: TRBJ1-2; V gene: TRBV18; CDR3 length: 16
CDR3 protein: CASTPGDGNQPQHF; CDR3 DNA: TGTGCCAGTACCCCAGGTGATGGCAATCAGCCCCAGCATTTT; D gene: .; clone size: .; J gene: TRBJ1-5; V gene: TRBV19; CDR3 length: 14
CDR3 protein: CASSSSNEQFF; CDR3 DNA: TGTGCCAGCAGTTCTAGTAATGAACAGTTCTTC; D gene: .; clone size: .; J gene: TRBJ2-1; V gene: TRBV28; CDR3 length: 11